The text below deals with one T cell receptor beta chain. The antigen remains undetermined. The table came from immunoSEQ multiplex PCR; TCRdb's copy has only in-frame clones and leaves some out. Of about 190,000 clones listed, almost 95% are singletons. This sample is part of a study of T cell responses to AZD1222 COVID-19 vaccine. Study results and caveats: A mostly white British donor set with more females was recruited, and clonal diversity was possibly underestimated.

Trimming removed 4 bases at V and 2 bases at J, with 9 bases between. In germline, CDR1 is MNHEY, CDR2 SMNVEV (reference sequence). The CDR3 is 13 residues long. The source material was peripheral blood, sampled on day 0 of AZD1222 vaccination. This chain uses TRBV27 with TRBJ2-7, with D unresolved. This clonotype was obtained from an adult in good health. The CDR3 protein is CASSWAPPYEQYF. CDR3 nucleotides: TGTGCCAGCAGTTGGGCCCCACCCTACGAGCAGTACTTC.